This is a list of T cell receptor beta chains from one sample in a study of blood T cell repertoires in COVID-19. Using immunoSEQ multiplex PCR, the repertoire was profiled, and TCRdb retains in-frame clones only, with some absent. The table shows about 200,000 clones, with 85% to 90% occurring only once. Sequenced material: PBMCs or T cells enriched from blood (not recorded which). These receptor sequences come from a woman aged 25 to 45 with acute COVID-19. Each CDR3 is given with its conserved first and last residue. A D gene is named only where the DNA matches it firmly. Part of the rows lack a size; the others show once, few, many or a class for expanded clones.

clone_size: NA
v_call: TRBV5-6
j_call: TRBJ2-1
d_call: NA
cdr3_nt: TGTGCCAGCAGCTTGGTCTCAGGGTACAATGAGCAGTTCTTC
cdr3_aa: CASSLVSGYNEQFF

clone_size: NA
v_call: TRBV10-3
j_call: TRBJ2-1
d_call: TRBD1
cdr3_nt: TGTGCCATCGCGGAAGTCGGGACAGGCTACAATGAGCAGTTCTTC
cdr3_aa: CAIAEVGTGYNEQFF

clone_size: NA
v_call: TRBV2
j_call: TRBJ2-7
d_call: NA
cdr3_nt: TGTGCCAGCAGTGACTTAGGACAGCAGTCTGACGAGCAGTACTTC
cdr3_aa: CASSDLGQQSDEQYF

clone_size: NA
v_call: TRBV7-9
j_call: TRBJ2-1
d_call: NA
cdr3_nt: TGTGCCAGCAGCCGTTACAATGAGCAGTTCTTC
cdr3_aa: CASSRYNEQFF

clone_size: NA
v_call: TRBV20-1
j_call: TRBJ1-2
d_call: NA
cdr3_nt: TGCAGTGCTCGCGGGACCTATGGCTACACCTTC
cdr3_aa: CSARGTYGYTF

clone_size: NA
v_call: TRBV6-5
j_call: TRBJ2-5
d_call: NA
cdr3_nt: TGTGCCAGCAGTTCAACGACTGTGTCCCAGTACTTC
cdr3_aa: CASSSTTVSQYF

clone_size: NA
v_call: TRBV18
j_call: TRBJ1-4
d_call: TRBD1
cdr3_nt: TGTGCCAGCTCACCTATATGGACAGGCTTGGGGGAAAAACTGTTTTTT
cdr3_aa: CASSPIWTGLGEKLFF

clone_size: once
v_call: TRBV21-1
j_call: TRBJ2-1
d_call: NA
cdr3_nt: TGTGCCAGCAGCGAAACGAACCCTCCAGCCGAAACAGCGCAGGGCGAGACCTACAATGAGCAGTTCTTC
cdr3_aa: CASSETNPPAETAQGETYNEQFF

clone_size: NA
v_call: TRBV12-3/TRBV12-4
j_call: TRBJ1-1
d_call: TRBD1
cdr3_nt: TGTGCCAGCAGTTCAGGGACAGCTACTGAAGCTTTCTTT
cdr3_aa: CASSSGTATEAFF

clone_size: medium-sized
v_call: TRBV9
j_call: TRBJ1-2
d_call: TRBD1
cdr3_nt: TGTGCCAGCAGCGTAGATCCCAGAGGGGGCAAGGGCCTTGGGGGCTACACCTTC
cdr3_aa: CASSVDPRGGKGLGGYTF

clone_size: NA
v_call: TRBV7-9
j_call: TRBJ1-6
d_call: NA
cdr3_nt: TGTGCCAGCAGCGCCCATGGGACTGACTCCTATAATTCACCCCTCCACTTT
cdr3_aa: CASSAHGTDSYNSPLHF

clone_size: NA
v_call: TRBV18
j_call: TRBJ2-2
d_call: TRBD2
cdr3_nt: TGTGCCAGCTCACCATACGAACCGGGACTAGCGGGGAACACCGGGGAGCTGTTTTTT
cdr3_aa: CASSPYEPGLAGNTGELFF

clone_size: NA
v_call: TRBV27
j_call: TRBJ1-2
d_call: NA
cdr3_nt: TGTGCCAGCAGACGCAAGGAGGTTCGCTATGGCTACACCTTC
cdr3_aa: CASRRKEVRYGYTF

clone_size: NA
v_call: TRBV30
j_call: TRBJ1-6
d_call: NA
cdr3_nt: TGTGCCTGGGAGAGGGATAATTCACCCCTCCACTTT
cdr3_aa: CAWERDNSPLHF

clone_size: NA
v_call: TRBV4-2
j_call: TRBJ1-2
d_call: TRBD1
cdr3_nt: TGTGCCAGCAGCCCAGGACAGGGTGAGGGAAATGGCTACACCTTC
cdr3_aa: CASSPGQGEGNGYTF

clone_size: NA
v_call: TRBV29-1
j_call: TRBJ1-2
d_call: TRBD1
cdr3_nt: TGCAGCGTCGCGGGACAGGGTGGGTATGGCTACACCTTC
cdr3_aa: CSVAGQGGYGYTF

clone_size: few
v_call: TRBV25-1
j_call: TRBJ2-5
d_call: TRBD1
cdr3_nt: TGTGCCAGCAGTGGGGGACAGGGGGCGAGTGAGACCCAGTACTTC
cdr3_aa: CASSGGQGASETQYF

clone_size: NA
v_call: TRBV13
j_call: TRBJ2-1
d_call: TRBD1
cdr3_nt: TGTGCCAGCAGCTCAAATTTCAGGGGGCTCAACTACAATGAGCAGTTCTTC
cdr3_aa: CASSSNFRGLNYNEQFF

clone_size: NA
v_call: TRBV9
j_call: TRBJ1-2
d_call: NA
cdr3_nt: TGTGCCAGCAGCACCCGGGACACTCTCTATGGCTACACCTTC
cdr3_aa: CASSTRDTLYGYTF

clone_size: NA
v_call: TRBV18
j_call: TRBJ1-1
d_call: NA
cdr3_nt: TGTGCCAGCTCACTATGGGTTTTCGGGTCTGAAGCTTTCTTT
cdr3_aa: CASSLWVFGSEAFF

clone_size: NA
v_call: TRBV27
j_call: TRBJ1-1
d_call: NA
cdr3_nt: TGTGCCAGCAGTTTATCGATTAGGGGGGGCACTGAAGCTTTCTTT
cdr3_aa: CASSLSIRGGTEAFF

clone_size: NA
v_call: TRBV6-4
j_call: TRBJ1-6
d_call: TRBD1
cdr3_nt: TGTGCCAGCAGTTACCGGGACAGGGGATCACCCCTCCACTTT
cdr3_aa: CASSYRDRGSPLHF

clone_size: NA
v_call: TRBV15
j_call: TRBJ1-3
d_call: TRBD1
cdr3_nt: TGTGCCACCAGCAAAACAGGGGTTGGGAACACCATATATTTT
cdr3_aa: CATSKTGVGNTIYF

clone_size: NA
v_call: TRBV27
j_call: TRBJ2-7
d_call: TRBD2
cdr3_nt: TGTGCCAGCAGTTTACTTCATAGCGGGGGGTGGTACGAGCAGTACTTC
cdr3_aa: CASSLLHSGGWYEQYF

clone_size: once
v_call: TRBV11-2
j_call: TRBJ2-7
d_call: TRBD2
cdr3_nt: TGTGCCAGCAGCTTACTTCAAGCGGGGAGGTACTTC
cdr3_aa: CASSLLQAGRYF

clone_size: NA
v_call: TRBV12-3/TRBV12-4
j_call: TRBJ1-1
d_call: NA
cdr3_nt: TGTGCCAGCAGTTCCGGGGTTCACACTGAAGCTTTCTTT
cdr3_aa: CASSSGVHTEAFF

clone_size: NA
v_call: TRBV4-3
j_call: TRBJ2-2
d_call: NA
cdr3_nt: TGCGCCAGCAGCCCGCGCCCACGAAACACCGGGGAGCTGTTTTTT
cdr3_aa: CASSPRPRNTGELFF

clone_size: NA
v_call: TRBV2
j_call: TRBJ2-5
d_call: TRBD2
cdr3_nt: TGTGCCAGTAAGCGGGGGGAGCAAGAGACCCAGTACTTC
cdr3_aa: CASKRGEQETQYF

clone_size: NA
v_call: TRBV28
j_call: TRBJ1-6
d_call: TRBD1
cdr3_nt: TGTGCCAGCAGAACCCCGGGACAGAAGAATTCACCCCTCCACTTT
cdr3_aa: CASRTPGQKNSPLHF

clone_size: NA
v_call: TRBV27
j_call: TRBJ1-6
d_call: TRBD1
cdr3_nt: TGTGCCAGCAGTCTCACAGGGGGTGTCTCCTATAATTCACCCCTCCACTTT
cdr3_aa: CASSLTGGVSYNSPLHF

clone_size: NA
v_call: TRBV7-9
j_call: TRBJ2-5
d_call: TRBD2
cdr3_nt: TGTGCCAGCAGCTTACTAGCGGGGGTCCAAGAGGCCCAGTACTTC
cdr3_aa: CASSLLAGVQEAQYF

clone_size: NA
v_call: TRBV6-1
j_call: TRBJ2-7
d_call: NA
cdr3_nt: TGTGCCAGCAGTGAATATCGTGCGGGCCGAGCCTACGAGCAGTACTTC
cdr3_aa: CASSEYRAGRAYEQYF

clone_size: NA
v_call: TRBV5-1
j_call: TRBJ2-7
d_call: NA
cdr3_nt: TGCGCCAGCAGCTTGGCCGGGCAGGGGGGCTACGAGCAGTACTTC
cdr3_aa: CASSLAGQGGYEQYF

clone_size: NA
v_call: TRBV3-1/TRBV3-2
j_call: TRBJ2-5
d_call: TRBD1
cdr3_nt: TGTGCCAGCAGCCATGGGACAGGTCCAAATAAAGTCAGGGAGACCCAGTACTTC
cdr3_aa: CASSHGTGPNKVRETQYF

clone_size: NA
v_call: TRBV3-1/TRBV3-2
j_call: TRBJ1-4
d_call: NA
cdr3_nt: TGTGCCAGCAGTAGACATTCAACTAATGAAAAACTGTTTTTT
cdr3_aa: CASSRHSTNEKLFF

clone_size: NA
v_call: TRBV10-3
j_call: TRBJ1-1
d_call: NA
cdr3_nt: TGTGCCATCAGTGATGGAGGGAGTGCTTTCTTT
cdr3_aa: CAISDGGSAFF

clone_size: NA
v_call: TRBV7-9
j_call: TRBJ1-1
d_call: TRBD1
cdr3_nt: TGTGCCAGCAGGCAGACAGGGAGGACTGAAGCTTTCTTT
cdr3_aa: CASRQTGRTEAFF

clone_size: NA
v_call: TRBV3-1/TRBV3-2
j_call: TRBJ2-7
d_call: TRBD2
cdr3_nt: TGTGCCAGCAGTTTCGGACTAGCGGATAGCTCCTACGAGCAGTACTTC
cdr3_aa: CASSFGLADSSYEQYF

clone_size: few
v_call: TRBV4-3
j_call: TRBJ1-1
d_call: TRBD1
cdr3_nt: TGCGCCAGCAGCCAAGATGGGACAGGGGGCACTGAAGCTTTCTTT
cdr3_aa: CASSQDGTGGTEAFF

clone_size: NA
v_call: TRBV6-5
j_call: TRBJ1-4
d_call: NA
cdr3_nt: TGTGCCAGCATGGGGCAGACTAATGAAAAACTGTTTTTT
cdr3_aa: CASMGQTNEKLFF

clone_size: NA
v_call: TRBV7-8
j_call: TRBJ1-3
d_call: NA
cdr3_nt: TGTGCCAGCAGCTTAGACAGACACTCTGGAAACACCATATATTTT
cdr3_aa: CASSLDRHSGNTIYF

clone_size: NA
v_call: TRBV2
j_call: TRBJ1-4
d_call: NA
cdr3_nt: TGTGCCAGTACGGTCCTACGGTCAACTAATGAAAAACTGTTTTTT
cdr3_aa: CASTVLRSTNEKLFF

clone_size: NA
v_call: TRBV6-1
j_call: TRBJ1-1
d_call: NA
cdr3_nt: TGTGCCAGCAGTGAAGCGTTTCCGGCTGAAGCTTTCTTT
cdr3_aa: CASSEAFPAEAFF

clone_size: NA
v_call: TRBV28
j_call: TRBJ1-5
d_call: NA
cdr3_nt: TGTGCCAGCAGGGGGGGGGAAAATCAGCCCCAGCATTTT
cdr3_aa: CASRGGENQPQHF

clone_size: NA
v_call: TRBV7-3
j_call: TRBJ2-3
d_call: TRBD2
cdr3_nt: TGTGCCAGCAGCTCCCCTTTAGCGGGGGGATTCACAGATACGCAGTATTTT
cdr3_aa: CASSSPLAGGFTDTQYF

clone_size: NA
v_call: TRBV19
j_call: TRBJ1-3
d_call: NA
cdr3_nt: TGTGCCAGTAGTATGGCGACACAAATCCGCTCTGGAAACACCATATATTTT
cdr3_aa: CASSMATQIRSGNTIYF

clone_size: NA
v_call: TRBV5-4
j_call: TRBJ2-1
d_call: TRBD2
cdr3_nt: TGTGCCAGCAGCTTGGGGGGGACTAGCTTCGATGAGCAGTTCTTC
cdr3_aa: CASSLGGTSFDEQFF

clone_size: NA
v_call: TRBV2
j_call: TRBJ2-3
d_call: NA
cdr3_nt: TGTGCCAGCAGTACCCCAGGGTCCGCGGCAGATACGCAGTATTTT
cdr3_aa: CASSTPGSAADTQYF

clone_size: NA
v_call: TRBV7-9
j_call: TRBJ1-2
d_call: NA
cdr3_nt: TGTGCCAGCAGCTTGGGCAGGGAAAACTATGGCTACACCTTC
cdr3_aa: CASSLGRENYGYTF

clone_size: NA
v_call: TRBV28
j_call: TRBJ1-4
d_call: TRBD1
cdr3_nt: TGTGCCAGCACCCACGAAAAGGCAGGGGGCCAAGAAAAACTGTTTTTT
cdr3_aa: CASTHEKAGGQEKLFF

clone_size: NA
v_call: TRBV19
j_call: TRBJ1-2
d_call: NA
cdr3_nt: TGTGCCAGTAGGAGGGGGGGGGCCCAGGACTATGGCTACACCTTC
cdr3_aa: CASRRGGAQDYGYTF

clone_size: NA
v_call: TRBV5-1
j_call: TRBJ2-3
d_call: TRBD1
cdr3_nt: TGCGCCAGCAGCTCGACAGGGGACACAGATACGCAGTATTTT
cdr3_aa: CASSSTGDTDTQYF

clone_size: NA
v_call: TRBV4-1
j_call: TRBJ1-4
d_call: NA
cdr3_nt: TGCGCCAGCAGCCCAGGGACATTCGAGAAGAATGAAAAACTGTTTTTT
cdr3_aa: CASSPGTFEKNEKLFF

clone_size: NA
v_call: TRBV5-3
j_call: TRBJ1-6
d_call: TRBD1
cdr3_nt: TGTGCCAGAAGCTTGTGGGGGACAGCAAATAATTCACCCCTCCACTTT
cdr3_aa: CARSLWGTANNSPLHF